This TCR beta chain was profiled in a study of OX40 agonist ivuxolimab in advanced cancers. Study at large: Patients treated during dose escalation were battling hepatocellular carcinoma, melanoma, renal cell or head and neck cancer. A male proportion of approximately 80% was recorded, with mean age roughly 60 years and range about 20 to 90. Overall study findings and caveats: Within 6 weeks, CD4+ and CD8+ blood T cells expanded clonally at 0.1 to 3.0 mg/kg. Partial responders at 0.1-3.0 mg/kg showed near-lowest clonal expansion.

Generated by immunoSEQ multiplex PCR, the TCRdb table keeps only in-frame clones and is missing some. Among tens of thousands of clones listed, 70% to 90% were seen once. Trimming took 0 bases from V and 7 from J; bases not matched to a gene: 7. Per germline, CDR1 SEHNR and CDR2 FQNEAQ (reference sequence). The CDR3 is 16 amino acids. Worth noting for this clone: Its specificity is unknown.

The source material was CD4+ or CD8+ T cells sorted from blood, sampled in a trial of the OX40 agonist ivuxolimab. The chain joins TRBV7-9 to TRBJ1-4; 8 nucleotides line up with TRBD1. This TCR was recovered from an adult with an advanced solid tumor such as melanoma, head and neck, liver or kidney cancer. CDR3 sequence (DNA): TGTGCCAGCAGCTTAGCCGGACAGGGCTTGCGTGAAAAACTGTTTTTT. Amino acids: CASSLAGQGLREKLFF. The entire variable domain, with the rest obtained from reference TRBV7-9 and TRBJ1-4, is as follows: DTGVSQNPRHKITKRGQNVTFRCDPISEHNRLYWYRQTLGQGPEFLTYFQNEAQLEKSRLLSDRFSAERPKGSFSTLEIQRTEQGDSAMYLCASSLAGQGLREKLFFGSGTQLSVL.